A single sample gave rise to the 4 T cell receptor beta chains below, sequenced in a study of T cell clones after liver transplantation. The protocol was immunoSEQ multiplex PCR, while the TCRdb copy is restricted to in-frame clones and leaves out a portion. This sample has thousands of clones; about 31% occur once, and the top ten carry about a sixth. TCRbeta sequences of proliferating CFSE-low MLR cells were labeled alloreactive. These TCRs' antigens remain unknown. What was sequenced was CD4+ T cells from cultured PBMCs. All receptors come from a human patient who received a liver transplant. Some of these T cells may belong to the graft donor.

Regarding this clone: This probably arose from a read error, given a far larger clone one base away. This specimen includes other DNA sequences encoding the same CDR3. The rearrangement uses TRBV9 and TRBJ2-6; tentatively, D is TRBD1 or TRBD2 (6 bases each). This CDR3 has 17 residues. Germline lookup yields CDR1 SGDLS and CDR2 YYNGEE. Trimming left V 4 bases short and J 4 bases short, with 18 bases between. As DNA, the CDR3 is TGTGCCAGCAGCAAAGACCGGGGGCGCTCGGGGGCCAACGTCCTGACTTTC. Protein sequence: CASSKDRGRSGANVLTF.

The chain has TRBV19 and TRBJ1-3; D call uncertain. From germline, CDR1 is LNHDA and CDR2 SQIVND (reference sequence). The CDR3 runs 13 residues. With 6 bases removed from V and 1 base from J, the gap between germline ends came to 7 bases. CDR3 nucleotides: TGTGCCAGTAGCGGAGTATCTGGAAACACCATATATTTT. It translates to CASSGVSGNTIYF.

CDR3 protein: CASTPQGATEAFF. CDR3 in DNA: TGTGCCAGCACCCCTCAGGGGGCCACTGAAGCTTTCTTT. The V call is TRBV6-5, the J call TRBJ1-1, with 8 bases that match TRBD1. The germline V gene encodes CDR1 MNHEY and CDR2 SVGAGI. J was trimmed by 4 bases and V by 7 bases; bases with no gene match: 5. The CDR3 has 13 residues.

This clone has just a few counts. J is TRBJ2-5 and V is TRBV7-9, with D perhaps TRBD1 (6 bases). V lost 3 bases to trimming and J lost 4 bases, with 12 bases between them. Germline assignment: CDR1 SEHNR and CDR2 FQNEAQ (reference sequence). The length of the CDR3 is 14 residues. In nucleotides, the CDR3 is TGTGCCAGCAGCTTTTGGGGGCCGGGAGAGACCCAGTACTTC. This gives the protein CASSFWGPGETQYF.